This passage covers 28 T cell receptor beta chains from one sample sequenced in a study of T-cell memory formation after mild COVID-19 (TCRdb year 2021). Receptors were amplified or captured by 5' RACE. The run used an Illumina NovaSeq 6000. Using fastp trimming at Q25 and MiXCR clonotype assembly, TCRdb reanalyzed the public sequencing data and kept in-frame beta chains. Rows with one shared CDR3 protein collapse into an entry with the most common genes and DNA. The sample records around 150,000 distinct CDR3 sequences, more than 12% of which are singletons. Of the sample, less than 15% is held by the ten largest clones. The specimen was PBMCs or a T cell subset sorted from them (not recorded which). Every receptor here comes from an adult woman who had mild COVID-19 (a few samples of this study predate the infection). The sample titles of this study are shuffled in the database, so cell type and time point are left out; the donor was told from shared clones.

This clonotype was detected only a few times. The chain has TRBV3-1 and TRBJ2-1, with D possibly being TRBD2 (5 bases). The germline gives CDR1 LGHDT, CDR2 YNNKEL (reference sequence). The germline V and J ends were trimmed by 0 bases and 10 bases, with 13 bases remaining between them. CDR3 length equals 14 residues. The CDR3 is CASSQDDAGLEQFF. In DNA form, the CDR3 reads TGTGCCAGCAGCCAAGATGACGCGGGTTTGGAGCAGTTCTTC.

In its sample, this clonotype was seen a few times. In DNA form, the CDR3 reads TGTGCCAGCAGAGGGACACCGAACACTGAAGCTTTCTTT. This translates into CASRGTPNTEAFF. The rearrangement links TRBV9 to TRBJ1-1; TRBD1 is a possible D gene (6 bases). The germline V and J ends were trimmed by 5 bases and 1 base, with 9 bases remaining between them. This CDR3 has 13 residues. CDR1 and CDR2 (germline): SGDLS, YYNGEE.

The chain carries TRBV2 and TRBJ2-3, with 9 bases fitting TRBD2. The V segment lost 6 bases and the J segment 3 bases; nucleotides outside the gene matches: 4. There are 14 residues in the CDR3. Germline loops: CDR1 SNHLY, CDR2 FYNNEI. CDR3 in DNA: TGTGCCAGCAGCGTAGCGGGAGTAACAGATACGCAGTATTTT. It specifies CASSVAGVTDTQYF.

In its sample, this clonotype was seen a few times. The V and J genes are TRBV5-1 and TRBJ2-1; 12 bases are a match to TRBD2. CDR3 length: 16 amino acids. The germline V gene encodes CDR1 SGHRS and CDR2 YFSETQ. The junction had 9 bases not matched to a gene; V was cut back by 4 bases and J by 7 bases. This CDR3 is CASSPRLAGDGNEQFF. CDR3 nucleotides: TGCGCCAGCAGCCCAAGACTAGCGGGAGATGGGAATGAGCAGTTCTTC.

In its sample, this clonotype was seen a few times. V gene TRBV4-3 combines with J gene TRBJ2-7; 8 bases map to TRBD1. V dropped 4 bases and J dropped 2; count of bases not matched to a gene: 7. Germline V gives CDR1 LGHNA, CDR2 YSLEER. This CDR3 comprises 15 residues. CDR3 region: CASSRGQGGAYEQYF. CDR3 in DNA: TGCGCCAGCAGCCGCGGACAGGGAGGAGCCTACGAGCAGTACTTC.

The V gene is TRBV9, the J gene TRBJ2-1; TRBD2 might be the D (6 bases). The CDR3 spans 15 residues. Trimming removed 3 bases from V and 6 bases from J, with 16 bases in between. Germline V gives CDR1 SGDLS, CDR2 YYNGEE. The CDR3 sequence: CASSGRGRGTNEQFF. The CDR3, as DNA: TGTGCCAGCAGCGGGAGGGGACGCGGCACCAATGAGCAGTTCTTC.

This clonotype was observed a handful of times. The V and J genes are TRBV15 and TRBJ2-4; TRBD2 is a possible D gene (6 bases). Germline CDR1 reads LNHNV; CDR2 reads YYDKDF (reference sequence). The CDR3 consists of 18 residues. V lost 0 bases, J lost 0 bases, and 15 bases lay in between. In DNA form, the CDR3 reads TGTGCCACCAGCAGAGACGCGGGGCTTATACTAGCCAAAAACATTCAGTACTTC. It yields the protein CATSRDAGLILAKNIQYF.

Note on this clonotype: Being one base from a much bigger clone, this may be a read error. The chain combines TRBV12-3 or TRBV12-4 with TRBJ2-2, with D unclear. CDR3 size: 13 residues. The chain's CDR3 is CARSLVGTGELFF. CDR3 nucleotide sequence: TGTGCCAGAAGTTTAGTGGGGACCGGGGAGCTGTTTTTT.

This clonotype was seen only a few times. The CDR3: CASSVGQIGYEQYF. CDR3 coding DNA: TGTGCCAGCAGCGTAGGACAGATCGGCTACGAGCAGTACTTC. This chain uses TRBV9 with TRBJ2-7, with D perhaps TRBD1 (5 bases). The germline CDR1 and CDR2 sequences are SGDLS and YYNGEE. V lost 0 bases, J lost 3 bases, and 10 bases lay in between. The CDR3 length is 14 residues.

The genes are TRBV20-1 and TRBJ2-5; D gene ambiguous. The germline CDR1 and CDR2 sequences are DFQATT and SNEGSKA (reference sequence). CDR3 size: 12 residues. V gave up 6 bases and J gave up 4 bases, with 12 bases separating them. The CDR3 protein is CSATNRRETQYF. Here the CDR3 DNA reads TGCAGTGCGACCAACCGAAGAGAGACCCAGTACTTC.

The V call is TRBV29-1, the J call TRBJ2-5, with 9 bases that match TRBD2. Germline values: CDR1 SQVTM, CDR2 ANQGSEA. Trimming took 3 bases from V and 7 from J; bases not matched to a gene: 6. This CDR3 has 13 residues. CDR3 nucleotides: TGCAGCGTTGAGCGGGGGGGTGAGGGGACCCAGTACTTC. Translation: CSVERGGEGTQYF.

The rearrangement joins TRBV4-1 to TRBJ1-2, with D unclear. The CDR3 has 13 amino acids. Per germline, CDR1 MGHRA and CDR2 YSYEKL. V lost 0 bases to trimming and J lost 8 bases, with 10 bases between them. The CDR3 DNA sequence: TGCGCCAGCAGCCAAGAAGGGCGTGGGGGCTACACCTTC. The encoded protein is CASSQEGRGGYTF.

The rearrangement uses TRBV6-6 and TRBJ2-1; D is perhaps TRBD2 (6 bases). The CDR3 length is 15 residues. V was pared by 7 bases and J by 2 bases, with 15 bases between. CDR1 MNHNY and CDR2 SVGAGI come from the germline V gene (reference sequence). CDR3 sequence: CASTLRWGAYNEQFF. The CDR3 DNA reads as TGTGCCAGCACTCTTAGGTGGGGGGCCTACAATGAGCAGTTCTTC.

This clonotype was detected ten times or more. The V gene is TRBV28, the J gene TRBJ2-7; 9 nucleotides agree with TRBD1. The CDR3 contains 15 residues. Unmatched junction bases numbered 5, after V lost 5 bases and J lost 0 bases. The germline gives CDR1 MDHEN, CDR2 SYDVKM. CDR3 bases: TGTGCCAGCAGTACTCCGGGACAGGGCTCCTACGAGCAGTACTTC. This translates into CASSTPGQGSYEQYF. Full variable domain (outside the CDR3, taken from reference TRBV28 and TRBJ2-7): DVKVTQSSRYLVKRTGEKVFLECVQDMDHENMFWYRQDPGLGLRLIYFSYDVKMKEKGDIPEGYSVSREKKERFSLILESASTNQTSMYLCASSTPGQGSYEQYFGPGTRLTVT.

The rearrangement joins TRBV10-3 to TRBJ2-7, with 8 bases lining up with TRBD2. From germline, CDR1 is ENHRY and CDR2 SYGVKD. Trimming took 0 bases from V and 5 from J; bases not matched to a gene: 9. The CDR3 is made up of 16 amino acids. The CDR3 reads CAISESKGTSWNEQYF. CDR3 bases: TGTGCCATCAGTGAGTCGAAAGGGACTAGTTGGAACGAGCAGTACTTC.

There are a few counts of this clonotype. The chain joins TRBV7-9 to TRBJ2-1; possibly TRBD2 for D (6 bases). This CDR3 region has 15 residues. CDR1 SEHNR and CDR2 FQNEAQ come from the germline V gene (reference sequence). Trimming cost V 3 bases and J 8 bases, with 17 bases left between them. Here the CDR3 reads CASSFAGSRSHEQFF. In DNA form, the CDR3 reads TGTGCCAGCAGCTTTGCGGGGAGTCGATCCCATGAGCAGTTCTTC.

This rearrangement joins TRBV12-3 or TRBV12-4 to TRBJ2-5; a possible D gene is TRBD1 (6 bases). Between the trimmed V and J ends, which lost 9 bases and 2 bases, there was a span of 10 bases. CDR3 length: 12 amino acids. CDR3 nucleotides: TGTGCCAGTACAGGACAGCAAGAGACCCAGTACTTC. Its translation is CASTGQQETQYF.

J is TRBJ1-2 and V is TRBV2; 8 bases line up with TRBD1. The CDR3 consists of 15 residues. The V and J ends lost 2 bases and 6 bases, in that order; junction bases with no gene match: 8. The germline gives CDR1 SNHLY, CDR2 FYNNEI. CDR3 sequence (DNA): TGTGCCAGCAGTGAAAAAGCTACAGGGGGACATGGCTACACCTTC. Translation: CASSEKATGGHGYTF.

The chain couples TRBV2 to TRBJ1-5; 7 nucleotides agree with TRBD1. The J segment lost 4 bases and the V segment lost 7 bases, leaving 16 bases of the junction unmatched. CDR3 length: 17 residues. The V gene's germline CDR1 is SNHLY and CDR2 FYNNEI. DNA for the CDR3: TGTGCCAGCACCCCGACAGGGATACGTGACCCGAATCAGCCCCAGCATTTT. This gives the protein CASTPTGIRDPNQPQHF.

This clonotype was picked up a small number of times. The rearrangement links TRBV7-2 to TRBJ2-5, with 12 bases matching TRBD2. Germline-derived CDR1 and CDR2 are SGHTA and FQGNSA. This CDR3 region has 16 residues. V shed 3 bases, J shed 0 bases, and the junction held 2 bases outside the gene matches. The CDR3 nucleotides read TGTGCCAGCAGCTTTCTAGCGGGGGGGCACCAAGAGACCCAGTACTTC. This codes for CASSFLAGGHQETQYF. The full variable domain, with the rest looked up from reference TRBV7-2 and TRBJ2-5, is GAGVSQSPSNKVTEKGKDVELRCDPISGHTALYWYRQSLGQGLEFLIYFQGNSAPDKSGLPSDRFSAERTGGSVSTLTIQRTQQEDSAVYLCASSFLAGGHQETQYFGPGTRLLVL.

This clonotype was counted ten times or more. V is TRBV9 and J is TRBJ1-2, with unresolved D. The CDR3 consists of 15 residues. Per germline, CDR1 SGDLS and CDR2 YYNGEE. V lost 4 bases, J lost 3 bases, and 16 bases lay in between. In nucleotides, the CDR3 is TGTGCCAGCAGCACACTGACTGGAAGTGACTATGGCTACACCTTC. Amino acid sequence: CASSTLTGSDYGYTF.

This clonotype was found many times. The V call is TRBV4-1, the J call TRBJ2-1; 7 nucleotides agree with TRBD1. Germline V CDR1 and CDR2: MGHRA, YSYEKL. The CDR3 has 15 amino acids. V shed 1 base, J shed 6 bases, and the junction held 6 bases outside the gene matches. The CDR3 region has the DNA TGCGCCAGCAGCCAAGGGCCAGGGGGTTTCAATGAGCAGTTCTTC. This translates into CASSQGPGGFNEQFF.

By frequency in the sample, this clonotype is medium-sized. This chain connects TRBV7-9 to TRBJ2-7; D gene ambiguous. The CDR3 spans 16 residues. CDR1 SEHNR and CDR2 FQNEAQ come from the germline V gene (reference sequence). V lost 4 bases, J lost 3 bases, and 19 bases lay in between. The CDR3 sequence: CASSSGLTGTRYEQYF. CDR3 in DNA: TGTGCCAGCAGCTCGGGTTTGACTGGCACCCGCTACGAGCAGTACTTC.

The J gene is TRBJ2-3, the V gene TRBV13, with 10 positions matching TRBD2. Per germline, CDR1 PRHDT and CDR2 FYEKMQ (reference sequence). The CDR3 covers 16 residues. The J segment lost 3 bases and the V segment lost 5 bases, leaving 8 bases of the junction unmatched. The CDR3 DNA follows: TGTGCCAGCAGCACCCTAGCGGGAGAGGTTACAGATACGCAGTATTTT. As protein: CASSTLAGEVTDTQYF. Full variable domain (remainder filled in from reference TRBV13 and TRBJ2-3): AAGVIQSPRHLIKEKRETATLKCYPIPRHDTVYWYQQGPGQDPQFLISFYEKMQSDKGSIPDRFSAQQFSDYHSELNMSSLELGDSALYFCASSTLAGEVTDTQYFGPGTRLTVL.

This sequence joins TRBV10-2 and TRBJ1-1; D remains unclear. Germline V gene lookup returns CDR1 WSHSY and CDR2 SAAADI. V was trimmed by 7 bases and J by 3 bases, leaving 15 bases between them. CDR3 length equals 14 residues. The CDR3 nucleotides read TGCGCCAGCAACCCCCTTTTCCGGGACACTGAAGCTTTCTTT. It encodes CASNPLFRDTEAFF.

There are a few counts of this clonotype. The chain is built from TRBV6-1 and TRBJ2-7; 8 nucleotides match TRBD1. CDR3 length: 18 amino acids. V lost 2 bases, J lost 2 bases, and 14 bases stayed unmatched. Germline V CDR1 and CDR2: MNHNS, SASEGT. CDR3: CASSERSGGRGLPYEQYF. In DNA form, the CDR3 reads TGTGCCAGCAGTGAACGGTCAGGGGGCCGGGGATTGCCCTACGAGCAGTACTTC.

This clonotype has only a few counts. The CDR3 region is CAISESWDPTGELFF. CDR3 bases: TGTGCCATCAGTGAGTCTTGGGACCCCACCGGGGAGCTGTTTTTT. The rearrangement links TRBV10-3 to TRBJ2-2; D could derive from TRBD1 or TRBD2 (5 bases each). Germline-derived CDR1 and CDR2 are ENHRY and SYGVKD. This CDR3 has 15 residues. Trimming removed 0 bases at V and 4 bases at J, with 9 bases between.

This clonotype was recorded at least ten times. The chain joins TRBV9 to TRBJ2-3, with a possible D match to TRBD1 (5 bases). This CDR3 has 13 amino acids. Germline V CDR1 and CDR2: SGDLS, YYNGEE. V lost 2 bases, J lost 3 bases, and 7 bases lay in between. The DNA of the CDR3 is TGTGCCAGCAGCGTGAGGACAACAGATACGCAGTATTTT. Its protein product is CASSVRTTDTQYF. The whole variable domain, remainder taken from reference TRBV9 and TRBJ2-3, is DSGVTQTPKHLITATGQRVTLRCSPRSGDLSVYWYQQSLDQGLQFLIQYYNGEERAKGNILERFSAQQFPDLHSELNLSSLELGDSALYFCASSVRTTDTQYFGPGTRLTVL.